These 26 T cell receptor beta chains originate from one sample sequenced in a study of blood T cells in healthy people across ages. Sample-barcoded 5' priming and a J-beta primer mix drove a second PCR of roughly 6 to 12 cycles. TCRdb redid the calling of the 5' RACE reads with MiXCR, one entry per CDR3 protein. The sample yields about 640,000 distinct CDR3 sequences, approximately 50% seen once. The sample consisted of blood. The receptors originated from a man aged 55 to 70 in good health.

The rearrangement links TRBV20-1 to TRBJ2-3, with D maybe TRBD1 (6 bases). The germline V gene has CDR1 DFQATT and CDR2 SNEGSKA (reference sequence). With 3 bases removed from V and 0 bases from J, the gap between germline ends came to 7 bases. CDR3 size: 13 residues. The DNA of the CDR3 is TGCAGTGCTAGTGGGGGCAGCACAGATACGCAGTATTTT. Its protein is CSASGGSTDTQYF.

V and J are TRBV29-1 and TRBJ1-1, with no clear D. Germline loops: CDR1 SQVTM, CDR2 ANQGSEA. The CDR3 contains 12 residues. The V and J ends lost 5 bases and 2 bases respectively, with 9 bases between them. CDR3 sequence (DNA): TGCAGCGTTCCCAAAAGAAACACTGAAGCTTTCTTT. It yields the protein CSVPKRNTEAFF.

V gene TRBV29-1 combines with J gene TRBJ2-3, with TRBD1 identical over 7 bases. Trimming at V came to 4 bases and at J to 6 bases, leaving 7 bases not matched to a gene. The CDR3 runs 13 residues. The germline CDR1 and CDR2 sequences are SQVTM and ANQGSEA. CDR3 region: CSVVGRGKDTQYF. The DNA of the CDR3 is TGCAGCGTTGTGGGCAGGGGGAAGGATACGCAGTATTTT.

The chain is built from TRBV7-2 and TRBJ2-1, with a tentative D call TRBD1 (5 bases). The CDR3 length is 14 residues. V dropped 4 bases and J dropped 3 bases, with 10 bases sitting between them. CDR1 and CDR2 (germline): SGHTA, FQGNSA. CDR3 sequence (DNA): TGTGCCAGCAGCTCGGTGACAGACTACAATGAGCAGTTCTTC. Its protein is CASSSVTDYNEQFF.

This clonotype was seen a few times. The chain joins TRBV29-1 to TRBJ2-1; the D call may be TRBD1 or TRBD2 (5 bases each). The V gene's germline CDR1 is SQVTM and CDR2 ANQGSEA. Deletions cut 4 bases from V and 7 bases from J, with 8 bases between. This CDR3 comprises 11 residues. CDR3 loop: CSVGGVNEQFF. CDR3 nucleotides: TGCAGCGTTGGAGGGGTGAATGAGCAGTTCTTC.

This clonotype was detected only a few times. This CDR3 is CASSFGTGSQWTQYF. The CDR3, as DNA: TGTGCCAGCAGCTTCGGGACTGGTTCACAGTGGACGCAGTATTTT. V gene TRBV7-2 combines with J gene TRBJ2-3, with D possibly being TRBD2 (6 bases). The CDR3 contains 15 residues. Germline CDR1 and CDR2: SGHTA and FQGNSA. V lost 3 bases and J 9 bases, leaving 19 bases between the germline ends.

The rearrangement joins TRBV14 to TRBJ1-2, with 7 bases lining up with TRBD1. This CDR3 contains 13 residues. Per germline, CDR1 SGHDN and CDR2 FVKESK. The V and J ends lost 3 bases and 4 bases, in that order; junction bases with no gene match: 2. CDR3 nucleotides: TGTGCCAGCAGCCAGACAGGGCCCTATGGCTACACCTTC. Translated: CASSQTGPYGYTF.

This chain's CDR3 is CASSSGTGGLYGYTF. CDR3 DNA: TGTGCCAGCAGCTCTGGGACAGGGGGGCTCTATGGCTACACCTTC. The chain recombines TRBV7-8 with TRBJ1-2; 11 bases match TRBD1. Germline loops: CDR1 SGHVS, CDR2 FQNEAQ. V trimming: 4 bases; J trimming: 4 bases; junction bases outside the gene matches: 5. This CDR3 has 15 amino acids.

The chain links TRBV15 to TRBJ2-3; D is unresolved. CDR3 length equals 15 residues. Trimming left V 0 bases short and J 3 bases short, with 10 bases between. Germline V gene lookup returns CDR1 LNHNV and CDR2 YYDKDF (reference sequence). This CDR3 reads CATSRDGILTDTQYF. In DNA, the CDR3 is TGTGCCACCAGCAGAGATGGGATACTTACAGATACGCAGTATTTT.

This clonotype was counted at least ten times. This rearrangement joins TRBV20-1 to TRBJ2-3; D tentatively reads TRBD1 or TRBD2 (6 bases each). Per the germline V gene, CDR1 is DFQATT and CDR2 is SNEGSKA (reference sequence). V lost 1 base and J 2 bases, leaving 10 bases between the germline ends. This CDR3 spans 14 amino acids. The CDR3 nucleotides are TGCAGTGCTAGAGCGGGGGCGATCACAGATACGCAGTATTTT. Residues: CSARAGAITDTQYF.

The V and J genes are TRBV7-9 and TRBJ1-1; D is ambiguous. The CDR3 runs 12 residues. Deletions cut 5 bases from V and 7 bases from J, with 11 bases between. Germline-derived CDR1 and CDR2 are SEHNR and FQNEAQ (reference sequence). The CDR3 sequence: CASSLQQHEAFF. CDR3 bases: TGTGCCAGCAGCCTACAGCAGCATGAAGCTTTCTTT.

This clonotype was picked up a small number of times. The chain uses TRBV11-2 and TRBJ2-7, with 8 bases aligning to TRBD1. J gave up 6 bases and V 4 bases, and 11 bases lay outside the gene matches. In germline, CDR1 is SGHAT, CDR2 FQNNGV. The CDR3 totals 15 residues. CDR3 residues: CASSSLRTGTSEQYF. CDR3 bases: TGTGCCAGCAGCTCTCTCCGGACAGGGACGAGCGAGCAGTACTTC.

This clonotype has only one observation. The chain uses TRBV6-6 and TRBJ1-3; 10 bases map to TRBD1. V lost 6 bases and J lost 3; bases outside the gene matches: 5. Germline-derived CDR1 and CDR2 are MNHNY and SVGAGI (reference sequence). This CDR3 has 15 amino acids. Written as DNA, the CDR3 is TGTGCCAGCAGAACGACAGGGGGCAATGGAAACACCATATATTTT. The encoded protein is CASRTTGGNGNTIYF.

This clonotype was seen more than once but under ten times. The genes are TRBV11-2 and TRBJ2-5; perhaps TRBD1 as D (6 bases). The V end was cut by 5 bases, the J end by 7 bases, with 17 bases between. This CDR3 has 14 amino acids. From germline, CDR1 is SGHAT and CDR2 FQNNGV. Written as DNA, the CDR3 is TGTGCCAGCAGCCCTGTAGGGGGTCGGGGGACCCAGTACTTC. This translates into CASSPVGGRGTQYF.

The rearrangement joins TRBV20-1 to TRBJ1-2, with D perhaps matching TRBD1 (5 bases). The CDR3 contains 14 residues. Trimming took 6 bases from V and 6 from J, leaving 20 bases between them. Germline lookup yields CDR1 DFQATT and CDR2 SNEGSKA (reference sequence). Here the CDR3 reads CSAPSRVSSHGYTF. The CDR3 DNA is TGCAGTGCCCCGAGCAGGGTGTCGAGCCATGGCTACACCTTC.

The chain employs TRBV7-2 and TRBJ2-5; D unresolved. V gave up 0 bases and J gave up 4 bases, with 12 bases separating them. CDR1 and CDR2 (germline): SGHTA, FQGNSA. This CDR3 contains 15 residues. The CDR3 reads CASSLALAGRETQYF. CDR3 nucleotide sequence: TGTGCCAGCAGCTTAGCCCTCGCCGGACGAGAGACCCAGTACTTC. Full variable domain (rest looked up from reference TRBV7-2 and TRBJ2-5): GAGVSQSPSNKVTEKGKDVELRCDPISGHTALYWYRQSLGQGLEFLIYFQGNSAPDKSGLPSDRFSAERTGGSVSTLTIQRTQQEDSAVYLCASSLALAGRETQYFGPGTRLLVL.

The rearrangement uses TRBV3-1 and TRBJ2-5, with a tentative D call TRBD2 (6 bases). The CDR3 runs to 14 residues. Trimming took 1 base from V and 3 from J, leaving 9 bases between them. Germline V gene data show CDR1 as LGHDT and CDR2 as YNNKEL (reference sequence). CDR3 sequence: CASSQVGGEETQYF. CDR3 in DNA: TGTGCCAGCAGCCAAGTAGGAGGGGAAGAGACCCAGTACTTC.

The rearrangement uses TRBV5-1 and TRBJ2-3, with 7 bases fitting TRBD2. Looked up from germline, CDR1 is SGHRS and CDR2 is YFSETQ. V lost 7 bases and J lost 0; bases outside the gene matches: 11. The CDR3 runs 16 residues. In DNA, the CDR3 is TGCGCCAGCGGCGGGAGCTCTGGACGTAGCACAGATACGCAGTATTTT. Protein product: CASGGSSGRSTDTQYF.

This clonotype occurred a few times. This chain links TRBV24-1 with TRBJ2-2; D is unresolved. Germline V gives CDR1 KGHDR, CDR2 SFDVKD. Trimming left V 5 bases short and J 6 bases short, with 3 bases between. This CDR3 has 11 amino acids. The CDR3, as DNA: TGTGCCACCAGTGGGGCCGGGGAGCTGTTTTTT. This encodes CATSGAGELFF.

The gene calls are TRBV5-1 and TRBJ1-2; 9 bases fit TRBD1. The V gene's germline CDR1 is SGHRS and CDR2 YFSETQ. The CDR3 is 15 amino acids. V was clipped by 5 bases and J by 12 bases; unmatched bases: 17. In nucleotides, the CDR3 is TGCGCCAGCAGGCGACTCCCGGGACAGGGAGGCAAAAACACCTTC. Translated: CASRRLPGQGGKNTF.

The chain couples TRBV7-2 to TRBJ2-2; 13 positions agree with TRBD2. The junction had 2 bases not matched to a gene; V was cut back by 3 bases and J by 10 bases. Germline V gene data show CDR1 as SGHTA and CDR2 as FQGNSA. The CDR3 consists of 14 residues. CDR3 nucleotides: TGTGCCAGCAGCTTGACTAGCGGGGGGCCGGAGCTGTTTTTT. Its translation: CASSLTSGGPELFF. The full variable domain, completed using reference TRBV7-2 and TRBJ2-2, is GAGVSQSPSNKVTEKGKDVELRCDPISGHTALYWYRQSLGQGLEFLIYFQGNSAPDKSGLPSDRFSAERTGGSVSTLTIQRTQQEDSAVYLCASSLTSGGPELFFGEGSRLTVL.

The V call is TRBV5-1, the J call TRBJ2-1, with D unclear. The CDR3 runs 14 residues. V was pared by 4 bases and J by 6 bases, with 14 bases between. Germline V gene lookup returns CDR1 SGHRS and CDR2 YFSETQ. CDR3 sequence: CASSPRHLGNEQFF. The CDR3 DNA reads TGCGCCAGCAGCCCCCGTCACTTGGGCAATGAGCAGTTCTTC. The whole variable domain, remainder taken from reference TRBV5-1 and TRBJ2-1, is KAGVTQTPRYLIKTRGQQVTLSCSPISGHRSVSWYQQTPGQGLQFLFEYFSETQRNKGNFPGRFSGRQFSNSRSEMNVSTLELGDSALYLCASSPRHLGNEQFFGPGTRLTVL.

V gene TRBV5-1 combines with J gene TRBJ1-2; perhaps TRBD1 as D (5 bases). The CDR3 loop spans 14 amino acids. The V and J ends lost 2 bases and 0 bases respectively, with 8 bases between them. In germline, CDR1 is SGHRS, CDR2 YFSETQ. CDR3 residues: CASSFDSPNYGYTF. CDR3 nucleotide sequence: TGCGCCAGCAGCTTCGACAGCCCTAACTATGGCTACACCTTC. The whole variable domain, remainder taken from reference TRBV5-1 and TRBJ1-2, is KAGVTQTPRYLIKTRGQQVTLSCSPISGHRSVSWYQQTPGQGLQFLFEYFSETQRNKGNFPGRFSGRQFSNSRSEMNVSTLELGDSALYLCASSFDSPNYGYTFGSGTRLTVV.

The chain combines TRBV7-2 with TRBJ2-5, with 7 bases identical to TRBD2. The germline gives CDR1 SGHTA, CDR2 FQGNSA. Germline trimming cut 4 bases from V and 5 bases from J; bases unmatched to any gene: 13. This CDR3 is built from 16 residues. The CDR3 bases are TGTGCCAGCAGCTCACCGTCGGGGGGATGGGGGGAGACCCAGTACTTC. Translating gives CASSSPSGGWGETQYF.

The V call is TRBV29-1, the J call TRBJ2-3; TRBD2 might be the D (6 bases). Germline V lookup: CDR1 SQVTM, CDR2 ANQGSEA. The CDR3 runs to 14 residues. The V end was cut by 3 bases, the J end by 0 bases, with 10 bases between. The CDR3: CSVEGGVSTDTQYF. The CDR3 region has the DNA TGCAGCGTTGAGGGCGGGGTCAGCACAGATACGCAGTATTTT.

This chain joins TRBV7-9 and TRBJ1-2, with 8 nucleotides matching TRBD1. The V and J ends lost 4 bases and 5 bases, in that order; junction bases with no gene match: 3. Germline CDR1 and CDR2: SEHNR and FQNEAQ (reference sequence). The CDR3 sequence is 13 residues long. CDR3 in DNA: TGTGCCAGCAGCTCTAACAGGGGGTATGGCTACACCTTC. Translating it yields CASSSNRGYGYTF.